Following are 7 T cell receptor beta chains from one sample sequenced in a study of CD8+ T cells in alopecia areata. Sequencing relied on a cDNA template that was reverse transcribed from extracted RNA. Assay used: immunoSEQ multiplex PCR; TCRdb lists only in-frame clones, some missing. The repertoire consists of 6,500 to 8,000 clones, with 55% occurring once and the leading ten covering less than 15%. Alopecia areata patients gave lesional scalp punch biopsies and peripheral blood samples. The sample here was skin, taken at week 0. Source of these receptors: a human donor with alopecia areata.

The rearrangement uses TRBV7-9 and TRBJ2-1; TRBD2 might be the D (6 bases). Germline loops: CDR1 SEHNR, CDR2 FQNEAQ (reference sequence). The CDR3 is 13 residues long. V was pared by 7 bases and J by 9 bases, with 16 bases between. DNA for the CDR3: TGTGCCAGCACCGACACCACCGGGGGTGAGCAGTTCTTC. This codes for CASTDTTGGEQFF.

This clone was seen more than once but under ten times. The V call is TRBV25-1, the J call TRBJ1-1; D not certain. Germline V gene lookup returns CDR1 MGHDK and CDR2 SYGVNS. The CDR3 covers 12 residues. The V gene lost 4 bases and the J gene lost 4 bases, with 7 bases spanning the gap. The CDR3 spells CASSAIGTEAFF. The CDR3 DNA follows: TGTGCCAGCAGTGCGATCGGCACTGAAGCTTTCTTT.

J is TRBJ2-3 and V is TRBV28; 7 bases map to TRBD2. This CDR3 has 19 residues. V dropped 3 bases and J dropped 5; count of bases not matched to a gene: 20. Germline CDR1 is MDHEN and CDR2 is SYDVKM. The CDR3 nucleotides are TGTGCCAGCAGTTTCGCGGGTATGGAGCGGGAATTTTTAGGAGATACGCAGTATTTT. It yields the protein CASSFAGMEREFLGDTQYF.

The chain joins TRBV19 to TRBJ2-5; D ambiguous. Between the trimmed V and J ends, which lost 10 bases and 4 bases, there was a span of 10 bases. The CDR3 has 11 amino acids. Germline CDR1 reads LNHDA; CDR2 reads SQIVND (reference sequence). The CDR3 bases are TGTGCCACCGCACAGAGAGAGACCCAGTACTTC. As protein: CATAQRETQYF.

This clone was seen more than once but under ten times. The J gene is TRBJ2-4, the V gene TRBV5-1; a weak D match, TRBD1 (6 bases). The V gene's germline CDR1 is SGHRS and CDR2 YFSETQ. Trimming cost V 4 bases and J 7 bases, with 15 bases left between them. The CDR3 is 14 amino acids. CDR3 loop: CASSPRTDFNIQYF. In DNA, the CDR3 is TGCGCCAGCAGCCCTCGGACAGACTTTAACATTCAGTACTTC.

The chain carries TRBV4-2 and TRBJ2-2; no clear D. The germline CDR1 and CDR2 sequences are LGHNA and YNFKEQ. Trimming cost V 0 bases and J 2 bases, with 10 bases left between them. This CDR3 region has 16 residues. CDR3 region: CASSQDGRENTGELFF. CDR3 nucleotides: TGTGCCAGCAGCCAAGACGGAAGAGAAAACACCGGGGAGCTGTTTTTT.

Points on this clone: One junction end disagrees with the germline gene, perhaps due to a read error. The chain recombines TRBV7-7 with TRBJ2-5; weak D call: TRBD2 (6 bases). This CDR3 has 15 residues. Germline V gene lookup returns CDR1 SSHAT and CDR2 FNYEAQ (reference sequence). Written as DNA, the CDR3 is TGTGCTAGCAGCTCGCGCCGGGGGAGTTTGGAGACCCAGTACTTC. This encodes CASSSRRGSLETQYF.